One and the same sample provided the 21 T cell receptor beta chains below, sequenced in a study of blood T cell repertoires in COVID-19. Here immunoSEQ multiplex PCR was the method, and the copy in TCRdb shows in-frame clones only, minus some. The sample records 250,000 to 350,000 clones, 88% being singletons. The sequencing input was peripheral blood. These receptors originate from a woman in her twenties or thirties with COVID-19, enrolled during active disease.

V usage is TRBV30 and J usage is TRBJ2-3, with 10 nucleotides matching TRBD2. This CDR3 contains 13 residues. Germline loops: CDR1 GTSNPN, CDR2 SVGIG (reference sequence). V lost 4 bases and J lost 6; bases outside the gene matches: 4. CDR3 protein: CAWTGTSVDTQYF. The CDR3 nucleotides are TGTGCCTGGACGGGGACTAGCGTTGATACGCAGTATTTT.

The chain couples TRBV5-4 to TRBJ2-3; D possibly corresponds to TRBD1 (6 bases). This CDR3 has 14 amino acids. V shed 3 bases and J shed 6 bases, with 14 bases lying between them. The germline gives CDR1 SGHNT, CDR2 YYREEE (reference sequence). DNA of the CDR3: TGTGCCAGCAGCTCACCCGGGACACTTGATACGCAGTATTTT. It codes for CASSSPGTLDTQYF.

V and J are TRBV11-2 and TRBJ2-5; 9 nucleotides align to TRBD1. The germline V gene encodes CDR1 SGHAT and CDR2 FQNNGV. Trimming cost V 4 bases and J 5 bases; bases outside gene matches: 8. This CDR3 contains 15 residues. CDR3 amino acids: CASSSNGQGLETQYF. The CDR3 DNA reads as TGTGCCAGCAGCTCCAATGGACAGGGGCTGGAGACCCAGTACTTC.

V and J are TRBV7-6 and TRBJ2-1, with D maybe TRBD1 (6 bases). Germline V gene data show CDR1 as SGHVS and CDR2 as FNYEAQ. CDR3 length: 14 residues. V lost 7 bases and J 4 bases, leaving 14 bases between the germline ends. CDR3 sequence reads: CASTAGAHYNEQFF. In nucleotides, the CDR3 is TGTGCCAGCACCGCAGGGGCTCATTACAATGAGCAGTTCTTC.

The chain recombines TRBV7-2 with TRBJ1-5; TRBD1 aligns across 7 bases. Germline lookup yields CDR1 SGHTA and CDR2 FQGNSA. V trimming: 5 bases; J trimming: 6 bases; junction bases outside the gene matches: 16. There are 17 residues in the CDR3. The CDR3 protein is CASSPRPPGQQPQPQHF. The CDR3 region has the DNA TGTGCCAGCAGCCCCCGGCCTCCGGGACAGCAACCTCAGCCCCAGCATTTT.

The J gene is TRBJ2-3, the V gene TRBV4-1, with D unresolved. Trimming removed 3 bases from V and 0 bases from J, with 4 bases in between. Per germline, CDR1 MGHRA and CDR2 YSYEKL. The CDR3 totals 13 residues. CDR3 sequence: CASSHLSTDTQYF. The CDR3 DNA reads TGCGCCAGCAGCCACCTTAGCACAGATACGCAGTATTTT.

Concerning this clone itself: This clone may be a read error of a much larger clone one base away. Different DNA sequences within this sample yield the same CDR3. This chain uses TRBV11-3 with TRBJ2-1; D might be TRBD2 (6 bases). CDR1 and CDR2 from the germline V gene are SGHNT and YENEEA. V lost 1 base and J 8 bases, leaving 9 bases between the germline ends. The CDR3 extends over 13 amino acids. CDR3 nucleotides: TGTGCCAGCAGCTTAGGCTGGGGGGATGAGCAGTTCTTC. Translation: CASSLGWGDEQFF.

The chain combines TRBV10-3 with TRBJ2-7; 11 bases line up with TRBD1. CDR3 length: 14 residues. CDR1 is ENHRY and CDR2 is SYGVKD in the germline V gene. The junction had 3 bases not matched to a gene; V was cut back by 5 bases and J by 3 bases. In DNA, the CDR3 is TGTGCCATCAGTTCCGGGACAGGGGGCTACGAGCAGTACTTC. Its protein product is CAISSGTGGYEQYF.

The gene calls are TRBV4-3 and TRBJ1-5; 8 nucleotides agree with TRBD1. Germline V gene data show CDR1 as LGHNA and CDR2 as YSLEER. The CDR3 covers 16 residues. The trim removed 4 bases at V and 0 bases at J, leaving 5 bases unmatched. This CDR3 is CASSPGTGFSNQPQHF. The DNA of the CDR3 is TGCGCCAGCAGCCCCGGGACAGGATTTAGCAATCAGCCCCAGCATTTT.

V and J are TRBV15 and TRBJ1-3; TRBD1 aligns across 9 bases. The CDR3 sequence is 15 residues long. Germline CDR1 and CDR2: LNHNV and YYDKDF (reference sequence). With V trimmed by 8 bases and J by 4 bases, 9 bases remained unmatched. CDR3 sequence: CATRIDRGDGNTIYF. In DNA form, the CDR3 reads TGTGCCACCCGAATAGACAGGGGGGACGGAAACACCATATATTTT.

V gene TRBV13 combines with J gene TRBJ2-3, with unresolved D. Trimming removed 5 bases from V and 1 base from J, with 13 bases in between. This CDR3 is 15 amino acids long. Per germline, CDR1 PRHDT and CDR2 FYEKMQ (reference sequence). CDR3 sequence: CASSLKWQGTDTQYF. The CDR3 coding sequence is TGTGCCAGCAGCCTCAAATGGCAGGGCACAGATACGCAGTATTTT.

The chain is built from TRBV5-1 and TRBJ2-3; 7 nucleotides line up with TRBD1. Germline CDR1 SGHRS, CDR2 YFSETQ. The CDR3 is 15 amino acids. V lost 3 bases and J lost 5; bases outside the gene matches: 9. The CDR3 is CASSSLQGSGDTQYF. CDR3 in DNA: TGCGCCAGCAGCTCCTTACAGGGGAGTGGAGATACGCAGTATTTT.

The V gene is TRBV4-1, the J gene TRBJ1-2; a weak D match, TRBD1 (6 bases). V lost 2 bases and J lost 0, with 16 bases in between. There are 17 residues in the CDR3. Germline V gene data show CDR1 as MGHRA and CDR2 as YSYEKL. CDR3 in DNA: TGCGCCAGCAGCCAATCTGAGGGGGGGAGAACTAACTATGGCTACACCTTC. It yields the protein CASSQSEGGRTNYGYTF.

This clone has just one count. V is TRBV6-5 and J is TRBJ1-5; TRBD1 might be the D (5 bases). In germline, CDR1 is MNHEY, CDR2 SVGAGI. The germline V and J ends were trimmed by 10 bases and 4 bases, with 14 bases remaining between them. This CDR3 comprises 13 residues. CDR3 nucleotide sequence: TGTGCCACCCGGCAGGGAACAAATCAGCCCCAGCATTTT. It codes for CATRQGTNQPQHF.

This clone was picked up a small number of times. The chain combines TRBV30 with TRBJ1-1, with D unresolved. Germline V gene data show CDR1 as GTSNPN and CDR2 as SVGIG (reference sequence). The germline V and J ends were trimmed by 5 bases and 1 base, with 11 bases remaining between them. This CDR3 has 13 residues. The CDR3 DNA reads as TGTGCCTGGGACCCGAGTACGAACACTGAAGCTTTCTTT. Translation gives CAWDPSTNTEAFF.

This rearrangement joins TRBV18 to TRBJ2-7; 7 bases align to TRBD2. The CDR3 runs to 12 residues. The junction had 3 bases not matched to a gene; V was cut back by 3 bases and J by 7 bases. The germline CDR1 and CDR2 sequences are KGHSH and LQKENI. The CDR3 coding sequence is TGTGCCAGCTCACCGGGGGGAGGGGAGCAGTACTTC. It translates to CASSPGGGEQYF.

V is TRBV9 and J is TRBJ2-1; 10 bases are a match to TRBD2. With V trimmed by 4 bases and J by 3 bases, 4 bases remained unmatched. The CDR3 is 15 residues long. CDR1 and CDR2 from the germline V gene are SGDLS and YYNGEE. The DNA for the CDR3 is TGTGCCAGCAGCCCTCTAGCGGGAGTCTACAATGAGCAGTTCTTC. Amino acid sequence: CASSPLAGVYNEQFF.

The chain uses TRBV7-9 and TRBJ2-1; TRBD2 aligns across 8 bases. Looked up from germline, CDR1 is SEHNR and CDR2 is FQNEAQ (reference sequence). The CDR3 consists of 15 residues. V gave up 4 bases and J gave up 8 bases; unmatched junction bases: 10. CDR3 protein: CASSYSNGRGDEQFF. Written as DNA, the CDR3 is TGTGCCAGCAGCTACTCGAACGGGAGGGGCGATGAGCAGTTCTTC.

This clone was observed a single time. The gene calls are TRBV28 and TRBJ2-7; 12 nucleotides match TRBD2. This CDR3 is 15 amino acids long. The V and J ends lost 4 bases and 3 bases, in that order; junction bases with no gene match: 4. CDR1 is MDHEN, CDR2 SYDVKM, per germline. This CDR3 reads CASSSALAGGYEQYF. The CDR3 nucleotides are TGTGCCAGCAGTTCGGCACTAGCGGGAGGCTACGAGCAGTACTTC.

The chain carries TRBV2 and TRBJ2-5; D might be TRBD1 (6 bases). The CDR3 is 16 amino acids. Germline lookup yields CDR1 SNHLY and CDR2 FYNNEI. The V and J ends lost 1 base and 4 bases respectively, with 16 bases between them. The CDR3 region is CASSEEGQGFGETQYF. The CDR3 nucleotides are TGTGCCAGCAGTGAAGAGGGTCAGGGGTTTGGAGAGACCCAGTACTTC.

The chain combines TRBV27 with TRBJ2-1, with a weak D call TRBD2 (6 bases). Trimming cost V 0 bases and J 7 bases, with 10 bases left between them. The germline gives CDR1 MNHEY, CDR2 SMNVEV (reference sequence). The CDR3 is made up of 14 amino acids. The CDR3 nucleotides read TGTGCCAGCAGTTTATCGGGGGACTGGAATGAGCAGTTCTTC. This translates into CASSLSGDWNEQFF.